Presented here are 22 T cell receptor beta chains from one specimen sequenced in a study of regulatory T cells in long-lasting Graves disease. As for time point: newly diagnosed GD, antithyroid drugs for less than 3 months. PBMC RNA was the source of the TCR library. Through Arm-PCR of CDR3 regions and iRepertoire HTBI primers, TCR beta libraries were built. From the multiplex PCR reads, TCRdb called clonotypes with MiXCR, one entry per CDR3 protein. The repertoire holds 350,000 to 500,000 distinct CDR3 sequences, around 15% seen once, with about 15% in the top ten. The sample was also linked to a second study, of T cells in Graves' hyperthyroidism and ophthalmopathy.

The input for sequencing was peripheral blood mononuclear cells (PBMCs), taken at new diagnosis, from a patient treated with antithyroid drugs. The receptors were sampled from a woman aged 45-60 years with Graves disease.

This clonotype was counted ten times or more. The CDR3 protein is CASSPSAQGRPDNEQFF. In DNA, the CDR3 is TGTGCCAGCAGCCCCAGTGCTCAGGGGCGTCCCGACAATGAGCAGTTCTTC. This chain links TRBV7-3 with TRBJ2-1, with a tentative D call TRBD1 (6 bases). The CDR3 contains 17 residues. Germline CDR1 and CDR2: SGHTA and FQGTGA. The V gene lost 5 bases and the J gene lost 5 bases, with 22 bases spanning the gap.

This clonotype was found many times. J is TRBJ2-3 and V is TRBV7-3, with 9 bases identical to TRBD1. The J segment lost 2 bases and the V segment lost 5 bases, leaving 17 bases of the junction unmatched. Looked up from germline, CDR1 is SGHTA and CDR2 is FQGTGA. The CDR3 loop spans 19 amino acids. The CDR3 DNA sequence: TGTGCCAGCAGCCCAAATACCCTTTTCGGGACAGGGACCACAGATACGCAGTATTTT. Protein: CASSPNTLFGTGTTDTQYF.

The rearrangement uses TRBV4-1 and TRBJ1-2; no definite D call. V was cut by 4 bases and J by 8 bases, with 17 bases left in between. This CDR3 region has 14 residues. Per germline, CDR1 MGHRA and CDR2 YSYEKL. CDR3 protein: CASSLYGFPQGYTF. CDR3 nucleotides: TGCGCCAGCAGCCTCTACGGATTCCCTCAGGGCTACACCTTC.

This clonotype was picked up a small number of times. The gene calls are TRBV5-4 and TRBJ2-5; TRBD2 matches 13 bases. The V segment lost 4 bases and the J segment 5 bases; nucleotides outside the gene matches: 8. CDR1 and CDR2 from the germline V gene are SGHNT and YYREEE (reference sequence). The CDR3 extends over 16 amino acids. The CDR3 region has the DNA TGTGCCAGCAGCGGGGGGACTAGCGGGGCCCGGGAGACCCAGTACTTC. It specifies CASSGGTSGARETQYF.

Note on this clonotype: Since a much larger clone is just one base distant, this may be a read error. J is TRBJ1-1 and V is TRBV15; tentative D call: TRBD1 (6 bases). Germline-derived CDR1 and CDR2 are LNHNV and YYDKDF (reference sequence). This CDR3 contains 15 residues. CDR3 DNA: TGTGCCACCAGCACAGGAGGGGGGGGAATCACTGAAGCTTCCTTT. Its translation is CATSTGGGGITEASF.

This clonotype was observed many times. The chain combines TRBV7-9 with TRBJ1-2; TRBD1 matches at 10 bases. The CDR3 is 15 amino acids. The trim removed 5 bases at V and 6 bases at J, leaving 9 bases unmatched. Per germline, CDR1 SEHNR and CDR2 FQNEAQ (reference sequence). This CDR3 is CASSAPGQGTDGYTF. The DNA of the CDR3 is TGTGCCAGCAGCGCTCCGGGACAGGGGACGGATGGCTACACCTTC.

This clonotype showed up just a few times. The genes are TRBV7-3 and TRBJ1-6, with D possibly matching TRBD1 (5 bases). The germline V gene encodes CDR1 SGHTA and CDR2 FQGTGA. The V gene lost 0 bases and the J gene lost 10 bases, with 19 bases spanning the gap. The CDR3 spans 17 residues. CDR3 amino acids: CASSLTGWVGTRSPLHF. The CDR3 nucleotides read TGTGCCAGCAGCTTAACGGGGTGGGTTGGGACCCGGTCACCCCTCCACTTT.

The chain employs TRBV7-2 and TRBJ2-5, with 10 bases matching TRBD2. This CDR3 has 16 residues. Germline V CDR1 and CDR2: SGHTA, FQGNSA. V gave up 0 bases and J gave up 6 bases; unmatched junction bases: 7. The CDR3 loop is CASSLASGRAFQTQYF. Written as DNA, the CDR3 is TGTGCCAGCAGCTTAGCGAGCGGGAGGGCCTTTCAGACCCAGTACTTC.

This clonotype was observed a handful of times. This chain links TRBV2 with TRBJ2-4; 11 nucleotides match TRBD2. V lost 6 bases to trimming and J lost 1 base; unmatched junction nucleotides: 17. The CDR3 is 20 residues long. CDR1 SNHLY and CDR2 FYNNEI come from the germline V gene. DNA for the CDR3: TGTGCCAGCAGCCCGAATGTACGTAGCGGGAGGGCCCGGGCCAAAAACATTCAGTACTTC. Its translation: CASSPNVRSGRARAKNIQYF.

The chain is built from TRBV5-1 and TRBJ2-5, with D tentatively TRBD1 (5 bases). V lost 1 base and J 0 bases, leaving 13 bases between the germline ends. The germline V gene encodes CDR1 SGHRS and CDR2 YFSETQ. The CDR3 totals 16 residues. The CDR3 DNA is TGCGCCAGCAGCTTGTCAGGGCACCAGTACCAAGAGACCCAGTACTTC. Translation: CASSLSGHQYQETQYF.

Many counts were recorded for this clonotype. The CDR3 sequence is CASSPVGGRESAEAFF. CDR3 nucleotides: TGTGCCAGCTCCCCTGTTGGCGGCAGGGAATCCGCTGAAGCTTTCTTT. The genes are TRBV18 and TRBJ1-1; possible D gene TRBD1, 5 bases. This CDR3 is built from 16 residues. The germline gives CDR1 KGHSH, CDR2 LQKENI. Trimming stripped 6 bases from V and 6 bases from J, with 23 bases between.

This clonotype was counted only a few times. The rearrangement links TRBV10-3 to TRBJ2-1; maybe TRBD1 (8 bases). V dropped 3 bases and J dropped 16 bases, with 13 bases sitting between them. Germline V gene data show CDR1 as ENHRY and CDR2 as SYGVKD. This CDR3 is 11 amino acids long. The CDR3 DNA reads TGTGCCATCAGTGAACAGGGGGGGACCTTCTTC. Translating gives CAISEQGGTFF.

This clonotype was counted ten times or more. The chain links TRBV19 to TRBJ2-7; 7 nucleotides match TRBD1. V shed 5 bases and J 0 bases; nucleotides not matched to a gene: 10. Germline V gene sequence: CDR1 LNHDA, CDR2 SQIVND (reference sequence). The CDR3 covers 16 residues. The CDR3 loop is CASSPLGQASSYEQYF. The DNA of the CDR3 is TGTGCCAGTAGTCCCTTAGGACAGGCCAGCTCCTACGAGCAGTACTTC. Together with reference TRBV19 and TRBJ2-7, the CDR3 gives the full variable domain: DGGITQSPKYLFRKEGQNVTLSCEQNLNHDAMYWYRQDPGQGLRLIYYSQIVNDFQKGDIAEGYSVSREKKESFPLTVTSAQKNPTAFYLCASSPLGQASSYEQYFGPGTRLTVT.

This clonotype occurred a few times. The chain combines TRBV12-3 or TRBV12-4 with TRBJ2-3; a possible D gene is TRBD1 (6 bases). V was cut by 3 bases and J by 4 bases, with 11 bases left in between. There are 14 residues in the CDR3. CDR3 sequence reads: CASSFQQGSDTQYF. The DNA of the CDR3 is TGTGCCAGCAGTTTCCAACAGGGATCAGATACGCAGTATTTT.

This clonotype was counted ten times or more. The chain recombines TRBV6-5 with TRBJ2-5, with TRBD2 matching 8 bases. From germline, CDR1 is MNHEY and CDR2 SVGAGI. This CDR3 has 15 residues. V was pared by 2 bases and J by 5 bases, with 7 bases of the junction left unmatched. This chain's CDR3 is CASSYAGLAGETQYF. The CDR3 DNA reads TGTGCCAGCAGTTACGCAGGGCTAGCGGGCGAGACCCAGTACTTC.

In this sample, this clonotype turned up a few times. A much bigger clone sits one base away, suggesting this may be a read error. The chain employs TRBV2 and TRBJ2-3, with D uncertain. The CDR3 loop spans 12 amino acids. The germline gives CDR1 SNHLY, CDR2 FYNNEI. CDR3 coding DNA: TGTACCAGTGACGAGAACACAGATACGCAGTATTTT. This gives the protein CTSDENTDTQYF.

This clonotype was seen at least ten times. V gene TRBV2 combines with J gene TRBJ2-7; 12 bases line up with TRBD2. Germline-derived CDR1 and CDR2 are SNHLY and FYNNEI. The CDR3 is 16 amino acids. Trimming cost V 4 bases and J 4 bases; bases outside gene matches: 8. CDR3 residues: CASSVGTSGLEYEQYF. The DNA of the CDR3 is TGTGCCAGCAGTGTGGGGACTAGCGGGCTCGAGTACGAGCAGTACTTC. The variable domain in full, completed from reference TRBV2 and TRBJ2-7, reads EPEVTQTPSHQVTQMGQEVILRCVPISNHLYFYWYRQILGQKVEFLVSFYNNEISEKSEIFDDQFSVERPDGSNFTLKIRSTKLEDSAMYFCASSVGTSGLEYEQYFGPGTRLTVT.

At least ten counts were recorded for this clonotype. The V call is TRBV5-1, the J call TRBJ2-1; D may be TRBD1 or TRBD2 (5 bases each). The CDR3 sequence is 16 residues long. Trimming took 0 bases from V and 10 from J, leaving 20 bases between them. Germline CDR1 SGHRS, CDR2 YFSETQ. CDR3 DNA sequence: TGCGCCAGCAGCTTGGGTTTGTCCACTGGGGGTGAGGAGCAGTTCTTC. Translation: CASSLGLSTGGEEQFF.

This clonotype was seen just once. This chain joins TRBV9 and TRBJ2-1; 10 bases fit TRBD2. Trimming cost V 3 bases and J 6 bases; bases outside gene matches: 12. CDR3 length: 17 amino acids. The germline V gene encodes CDR1 SGDLS and CDR2 YYNGEE. The CDR3 DNA is TGTGCCAGCAGCGGAGGCCCCCTAGCGGGAGTCAGCAATGAGCAGTTCTTC. Its translation is CASSGGPLAGVSNEQFF.

V and J are TRBV25-1 and TRBJ2-1; 10 bases match TRBD1. Germline V gene sequence: CDR1 MGHDK, CDR2 SYGVNS. Trimming took 2 bases from V and 0 from J; bases not matched to a gene: 4. There are 17 residues in the CDR3. The CDR3 DNA reads as TGTGCCAGCAGTGAACCGGGACAGGGGAGCTCCTACAATGAGCAGTTCTTC. This translates into CASSEPGQGSSYNEQFF.

A word on this clonotype: This may arise from a read error, as a much more abundant clone is one base away. The conserved closing phenylalanine or tryptophan is absent in this CDR3, likely reflecting a read error. The CDR3 DNA is TGCGCCAGCAGCCAATTTAGGAACACTGAAGCTTTCTGT. This gives the protein CASSQFRNTEAFC. V is TRBV4-1 and J is TRBJ1-1; D remains ambiguous. Trimming removed 2 bases from V and 1 base from J, with 5 bases in between. CDR3 length: 13 residues. The germline V gene encodes CDR1 MGHRA and CDR2 YSYEKL.

This clonotype was seen at least ten times. The chain combines TRBV19 with TRBJ2-1, with 14 bases aligning to TRBD2. V dropped 5 bases and J dropped 8; count of bases not matched to a gene: 5. The CDR3 loop spans 15 amino acids. Germline assignment: CDR1 LNHDA and CDR2 SQIVND (reference sequence). CDR3 bases: TGTGCCAGTAGTCCCTCGGGACTAGCGGGAGATGAGCAGTTCTTC. Translating it yields CASSPSGLAGDEQFF.